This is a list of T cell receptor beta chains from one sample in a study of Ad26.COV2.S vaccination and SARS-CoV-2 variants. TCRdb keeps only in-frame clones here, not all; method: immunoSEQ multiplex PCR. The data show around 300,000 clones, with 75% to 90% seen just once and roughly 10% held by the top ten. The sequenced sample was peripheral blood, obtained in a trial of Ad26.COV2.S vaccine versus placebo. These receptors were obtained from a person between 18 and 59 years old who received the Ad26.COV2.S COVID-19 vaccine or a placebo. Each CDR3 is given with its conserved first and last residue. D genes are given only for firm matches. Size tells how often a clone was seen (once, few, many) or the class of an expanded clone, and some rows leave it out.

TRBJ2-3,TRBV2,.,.,TGTGCCAGCACAAGGGTATCAGATACGCAGTATTTT,CASTRVSDTQYF
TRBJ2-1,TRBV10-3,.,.,TGTGCCATTGGGGTGGAATACAATGAGCAGTTCTTC,CAIGVEYNEQFF
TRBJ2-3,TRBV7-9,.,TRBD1,TGTGCCAGCAGTTCCGCACGGATGGGCAGGGGGCGAAGAGATACGCAGTATTTT,CASSSARMGRGRRDTQYF
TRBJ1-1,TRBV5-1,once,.,TGCGCCAGCACCCCTGATGGCTCCTTTGGGGGCACTGAAGCTTTCTTT,CASTPDGSFGGTEAFF
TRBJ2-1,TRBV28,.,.,TGTGCCAGCACCCCCCCGGGGTACAATGAGCAGTTCTTC,CASTPPGYNEQFF
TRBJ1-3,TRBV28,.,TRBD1,TGTGCCAGCAGTTTTGGAGGGGGCCTCTCTGGAAACACCATATATTTT,CASSFGGGLSGNTIYF
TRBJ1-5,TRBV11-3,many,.,TGTGCCAGCAGCTTAGAGGACGACAGGCTCAATCAGCCCCAGCATTTT,CASSLEDDRLNQPQHF
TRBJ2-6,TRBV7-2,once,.,TGTGCCAGCAGCTTAGCTGGGACACTCTCTGGGGCCAACGTCCTGACTTTC,CASSLAGTLSGANVLTF
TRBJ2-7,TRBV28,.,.,TGTGCCAGCAGTAATGACATAGGCGAGCAGTACTTC,CASSNDIGEQYF
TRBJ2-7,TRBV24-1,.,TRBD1,TGTGCCACCAGTGACCCGACAGGGAACGAGCAGTACTTC,CATSDPTGNEQYF
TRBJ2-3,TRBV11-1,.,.,TGTGCCAGCAGCCCCTCAGGCACAGATACGCAGTATTTT,CASSPSGTDTQYF
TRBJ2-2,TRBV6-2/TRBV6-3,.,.,TGTGCCAGCAGTTTTCGTGGGGACGGGGAGCTGTTTTTT,CASSFRGDGELFF
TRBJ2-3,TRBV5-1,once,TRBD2,TGCGCCAGCAGCCGACTAGCGGCCACAGATACGCAGTATTTT,CASSRLAATDTQYF
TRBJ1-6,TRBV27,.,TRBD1,TGTGCCAGCAGTTCGCTACAGGGGTGGGATTCACCCCTCCACTTT,CASSSLQGWDSPLHF
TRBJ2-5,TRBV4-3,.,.,TGCGCCAGCAGCCCGGGAATCCAAGAGACCCAGTACTTC,CASSPGIQETQYF
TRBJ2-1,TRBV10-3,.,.,TGTGCCATCAGTGAATCTGGGGCTATCTCCTACAATGAGCAGTTCTTC,CAISESGAISYNEQFF
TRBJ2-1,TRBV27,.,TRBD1,TGTGCCAGCAGTTGGGGACAGGGGGCCTACAATGAGCAGTTCTTC,CASSWGQGAYNEQFF
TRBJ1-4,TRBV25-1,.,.,TGTGCCACCCGTCCGGGGGAAGCTGAAAAACTGTTTTTT,CATRPGEAEKLFF
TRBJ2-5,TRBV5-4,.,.,TGTGCCAGCAGCAAGACGAGGCGGGGGACCCAGTACTTC,CASSKTRRGTQYF
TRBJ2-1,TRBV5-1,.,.,TGCGCCAGCAGCTTGGAAGGAGGGTCCTACAATGAGCAGTTCTTC,CASSLEGGSYNEQFF
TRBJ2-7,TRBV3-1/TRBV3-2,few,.,TGTGCCAGCAGCTGGGTGGGGGGTCAGACCTACGAGCAGTACTTC,CASSWVGGQTYEQYF
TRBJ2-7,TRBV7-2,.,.,TGTGCCAGCAGCTCCTCGTCGGCAGGGAACTACGAGCAGTACTTC,CASSSSSAGNYEQYF